The present entry profiles one TCR beta chain with its context. Its antigen is not known. This nonspecific control used anti-CD3/anti-CD28 bead stimulation of CD4+ T cells. Sorting selected CD4+ T cells upregulating both CD40 ligand and CD69. CD4+ T cell counts exceeded 400 cells/uL; CMV serology was positive. Before stimulation, PBMCs underwent CD8+ T cell depletion. The data stem from a study of persistence of HIV-infected CD4 T cells. Across the whole study: Up to roughly 200 mL blood was drawn at multiple time points; a couple of donors had single-time leukapheresis.

Sequencing used immunoSEQ version 4 in survey mode. Only in-frame clones appear in the TCRdb table, and some are missing; sequencing was by immunoSEQ multiplex PCR. The repertoire holds around 40,000 clones, with around 90% as singletons. Germline lookup yields CDR1 SGHTA and CDR2 FQGNSA. With V trimmed by 6 bases and J by 4 bases, 8 bases remained unmatched. This CDR3 has 15 amino acids. V is TRBV7-2 and J is TRBJ2-1; 8 bases align to TRBD1. The sequence derives from an adult man with HIV who was CMV-seropositive. The material sequenced was CD4+ T cells sorted from PBMCs after approximately 19-hour stimulation, taken from a patient who received antiretroviral therapy. DNA for the CDR3: TGTGCCAGCAGGAGAAACAGGGGGGAATACAATGAGCAGTTCTTC. This translates into CASRRNRGEYNEQFF.